The 7 T cell receptor beta chains listed next were all sequenced from one sample in a study of cytomegalovirus exposure and HLA in healthy donors. With 60 Vbeta and 13 Jbeta primers, the PCR was carried out. The data were produced by immunoSEQ multiplex PCR, yet TCRdb's version contains in-frame clones alone and is incomplete. The sample holds fewer than 150,000 clones, 73% seen once. Material for sequencing was PBMCs. The receptors were sampled from a human donor in good health.

This chain connects TRBV6-6 to TRBJ2-7; 9 nucleotides align to TRBD2. The J segment lost 4 bases and the V segment lost 2 bases, leaving 6 bases of the junction unmatched. From germline, CDR1 is MNHNY and CDR2 SVGAGI (reference sequence). The CDR3 is 15 amino acids. The CDR3 DNA is TGTGCCAGCAGTTACGGGGCTAGCGGGGAATACGAGCAGTACTTC. Translated, it gives CASSYGASGEYEQYF.

In this sample, this clone turned up once. The genes are TRBV4-2 and TRBJ2-7; 14 bases line up with TRBD2. Trimming removed 3 bases from V and 6 bases from J; junction bases left unmatched: 7. The germline V gene encodes CDR1 LGHNA and CDR2 YNFKEQ. The CDR3 spans 16 residues. The CDR3 bases are TGTGCCAGCAGCCAGGGGGGACTAGCGGGAGCGGGCGAGCAGTACTTC. Its translation is CASSQGGLAGAGEQYF.

This clone has only a few counts. This sequence joins TRBV2 and TRBJ2-5, with D hard to call. The CDR3 loop spans 12 amino acids. V was shortened by 2 bases and J by 11 bases, with 12 bases between the two germline ends. The germline gives CDR1 SNHLY, CDR2 FYNNEI. CDR3 loop: CASSETTSLQYF. In DNA form, the CDR3 reads TGTGCCAGCAGTGAAACTACGAGTTTGCAGTACTTC.

This clone was seen only a few times. This chain connects TRBV5-4 to TRBJ2-5; TRBD2 might be the D (6 bases). The CDR3 sequence is 15 residues long. Trimming cost V 2 bases and J 4 bases, with 15 bases left between them. Germline CDR1 reads SGHNT; CDR2 reads YYREEE (reference sequence). CDR3 nucleotide sequence: TGTGCCAGCAGCTTCGGGGGATCCCTTTCAGAGACCCAGTACTTC. Its protein product is CASSFGGSLSETQYF.

V is TRBV7-9 and J is TRBJ2-7; TRBD1 agrees at 11 bases. V lost 5 bases, J lost 5 bases, and 5 bases stayed unmatched. The germline V gene has CDR1 SEHNR and CDR2 FQNEAQ (reference sequence). This CDR3 contains 14 residues. CDR3: CASSLGQGVHEQYF. DNA of the CDR3: TGTGCCAGCAGCCTGGGACAGGGGGTCCACGAGCAGTACTTC.

The CDR3 sequence is CASSSRDRASPGANVLTF. The CDR3 region has the DNA TGTGCCAGCAGTTCCCGGGACAGGGCGAGCCCTGGGGCCAACGTCCTGACTTTC. The chain recombines TRBV2 with TRBJ2-6; 9 bases map to TRBD1. Germline V CDR1 and CDR2: SNHLY, FYNNEI. The CDR3 covers 18 residues. The V gene end was trimmed by 5 bases and the J gene end by 2 bases; junction bases not matched to a gene: 10.

The V call is TRBV15, the J call TRBJ2-7; D remains ambiguous. V was trimmed by 4 bases and J by 6 bases, leaving 7 bases between them. Germline V lookup: CDR1 LNHNV, CDR2 YYDKDF (reference sequence). This CDR3 has 11 amino acids. The CDR3 is CATSNRGEQYF. The CDR3 DNA follows: TGTGCCACCAGCAACCGAGGCGAGCAGTACTTC.